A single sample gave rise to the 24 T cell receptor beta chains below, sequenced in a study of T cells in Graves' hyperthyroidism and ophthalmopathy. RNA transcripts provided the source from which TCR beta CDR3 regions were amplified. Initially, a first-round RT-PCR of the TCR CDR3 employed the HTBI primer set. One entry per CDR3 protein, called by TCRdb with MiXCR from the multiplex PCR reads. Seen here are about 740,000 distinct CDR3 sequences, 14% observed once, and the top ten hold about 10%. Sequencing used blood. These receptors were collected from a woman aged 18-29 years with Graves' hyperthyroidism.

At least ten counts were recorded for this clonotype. This CDR3 reads CSARDLRGGSGANVLTF. The CDR3 DNA follows: TGCAGTGCTAGAGATCTGCGGGGGGGCTCTGGGGCCAACGTCCTGACTTTC. V is TRBV20-1 and J is TRBJ2-6, with TRBD2 matching 9 bases. The CDR3 is 17 residues long. Trimming took 0 bases from V and 0 from J; bases not matched to a gene: 3. From germline, CDR1 is DFQATT and CDR2 SNEGSKA (reference sequence).

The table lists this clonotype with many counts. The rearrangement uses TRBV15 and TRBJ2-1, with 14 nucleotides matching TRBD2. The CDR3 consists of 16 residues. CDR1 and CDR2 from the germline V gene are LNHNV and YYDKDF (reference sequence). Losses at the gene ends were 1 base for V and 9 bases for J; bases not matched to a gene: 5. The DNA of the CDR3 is TGTGCCACCAGCAGAGTTGGGGGACTAGCGGGAGCTGAGCAGTTCTTC. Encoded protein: CATSRVGGLAGAEQFF. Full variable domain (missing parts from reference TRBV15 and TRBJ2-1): DAMVIQNPRYQVTQFGKPVTLSCSQTLNHNVMYWYQQKSSQAPKLLFHYYDKDFNNEADTPDNFQSRRPNTSFCFLDIRSPGLGDTAMYLCATSRVGGLAGAEQFFGPGTRLTVL.

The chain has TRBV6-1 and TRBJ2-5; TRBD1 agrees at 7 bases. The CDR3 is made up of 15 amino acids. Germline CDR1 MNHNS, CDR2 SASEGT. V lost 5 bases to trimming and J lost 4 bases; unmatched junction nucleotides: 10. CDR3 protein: CASSQTPGQIETQYF. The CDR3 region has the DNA TGTGCCAGCAGTCAAACCCCGGGACAGATAGAGACCCAGTACTTC.

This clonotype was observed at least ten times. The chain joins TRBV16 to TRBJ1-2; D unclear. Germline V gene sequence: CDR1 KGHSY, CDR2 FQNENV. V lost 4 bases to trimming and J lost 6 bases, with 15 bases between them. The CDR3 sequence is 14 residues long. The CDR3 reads CASSPWNRRDGYTF. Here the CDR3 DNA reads TGTGCCAGCAGCCCATGGAATAGGAGGGATGGCTACACCTTC.

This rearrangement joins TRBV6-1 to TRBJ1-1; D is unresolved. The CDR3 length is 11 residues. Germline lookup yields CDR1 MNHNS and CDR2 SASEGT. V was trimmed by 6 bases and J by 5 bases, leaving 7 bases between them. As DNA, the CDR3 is TGTGCCAGCAGGGTGAGGACTGAAGCTTTCTTT. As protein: CASRVRTEAFF.

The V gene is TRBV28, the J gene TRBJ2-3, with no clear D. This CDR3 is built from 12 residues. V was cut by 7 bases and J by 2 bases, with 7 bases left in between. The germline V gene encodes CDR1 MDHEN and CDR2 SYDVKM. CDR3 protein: CASKVNTDTQYF. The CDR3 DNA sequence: TGTGCCAGCAAAGTGAACACAGATACGCAGTATTTT.

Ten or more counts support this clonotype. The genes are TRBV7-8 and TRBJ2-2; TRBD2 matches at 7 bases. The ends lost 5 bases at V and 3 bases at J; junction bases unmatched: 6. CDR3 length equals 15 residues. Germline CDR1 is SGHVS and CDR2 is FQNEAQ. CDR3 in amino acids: CASSPSGADTGELFF. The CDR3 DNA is TGTGCCAGCAGCCCCAGCGGGGCGGACACCGGGGAGCTGTTTTTT.

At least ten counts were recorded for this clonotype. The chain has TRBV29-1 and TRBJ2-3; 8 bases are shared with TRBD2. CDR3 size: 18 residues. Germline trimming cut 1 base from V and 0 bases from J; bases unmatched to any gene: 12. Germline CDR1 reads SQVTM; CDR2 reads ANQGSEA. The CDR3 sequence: CSVEGGVSGSLSTDTQYF. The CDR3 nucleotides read TGCAGCGTTGAAGGGGGAGTGAGCGGGAGCCTCAGCACAGATACGCAGTATTTT.

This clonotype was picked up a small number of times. This CDR3 is CATSGGRGPNQPQHF. The CDR3 nucleotides read TGTGCCACCAGTGGGGGACGGGGGCCCAATCAGCCCCAGCATTTT. The V and J genes are TRBV15 and TRBJ1-5, with a tentative D call TRBD1 (6 bases). The CDR3 length is 15 residues. V was trimmed by 6 bases and J by 3 bases, leaving 15 bases between them. Germline CDR1 reads LNHNV; CDR2 reads YYDKDF (reference sequence).

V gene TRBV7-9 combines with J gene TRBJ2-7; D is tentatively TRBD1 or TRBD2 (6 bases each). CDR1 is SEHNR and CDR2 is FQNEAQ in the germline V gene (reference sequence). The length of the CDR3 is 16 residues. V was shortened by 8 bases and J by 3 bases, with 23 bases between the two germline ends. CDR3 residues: CASESISQGGNYEQYF. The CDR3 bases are TGTGCCAGCGAATCAATATCACAGGGAGGCAACTACGAGCAGTACTTC.

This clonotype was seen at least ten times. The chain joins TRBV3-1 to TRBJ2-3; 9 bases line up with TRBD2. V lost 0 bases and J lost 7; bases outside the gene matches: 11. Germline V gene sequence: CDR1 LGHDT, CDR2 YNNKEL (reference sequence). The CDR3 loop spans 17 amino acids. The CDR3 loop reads CASSQDPSGNPANTQYF. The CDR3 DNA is TGTGCCAGCAGCCAAGACCCTAGCGGGAACCCGGCAAATACGCAGTATTTT.

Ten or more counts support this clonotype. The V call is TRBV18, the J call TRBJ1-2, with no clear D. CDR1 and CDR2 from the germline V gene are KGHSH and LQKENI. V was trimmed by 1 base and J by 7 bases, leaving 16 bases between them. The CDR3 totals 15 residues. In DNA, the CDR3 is TGTGCCAGCTCACCACGGGCTCTCGAAACGCGTGGCTACACCTTC. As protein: CASSPRALETRGYTF.

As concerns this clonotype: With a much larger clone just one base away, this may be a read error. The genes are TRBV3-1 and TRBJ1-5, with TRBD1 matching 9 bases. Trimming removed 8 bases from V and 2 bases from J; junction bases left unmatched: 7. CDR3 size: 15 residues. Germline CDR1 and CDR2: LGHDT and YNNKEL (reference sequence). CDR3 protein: CASGLRDRGNQPQHF. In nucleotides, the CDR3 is TGTGCCAGCGGCCTCCGGGACAGGGGCAATCAGCCCCAGCATTTT. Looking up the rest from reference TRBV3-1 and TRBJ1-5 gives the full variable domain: DTAVSQTPKYLVTQMGNDKSIKCEQNLGHDTMYWYKQDSKKFLKIMFSYNNKELIINETVPNRFSPKSPDKAHLNLHINSLELGDSAVYFCASGLRDRGNQPQHFGDGTRLSIL.

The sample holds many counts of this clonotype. The CDR3 sequence is CSASTSGYNEQFF. The CDR3 nucleotides are TGCAGTGCCTCTACTAGCGGCTACAATGAGCAGTTCTTC. V gene TRBV20-1 combines with J gene TRBJ2-1; 8 nucleotides align to TRBD2. Per germline, CDR1 DFQATT and CDR2 SNEGSKA (reference sequence). Unmatched junction bases numbered 4, after V lost 6 bases and J lost 3 bases. This CDR3 contains 13 residues.

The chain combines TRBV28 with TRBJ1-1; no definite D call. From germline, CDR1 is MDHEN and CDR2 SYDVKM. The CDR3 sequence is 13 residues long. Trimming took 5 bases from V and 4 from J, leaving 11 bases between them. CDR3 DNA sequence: TGTGCCAGCAGTGGGGAAATGAGCACTGAAGCTTTCTTT. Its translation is CASSGEMSTEAFF. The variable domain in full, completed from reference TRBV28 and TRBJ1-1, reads DVKVTQSSRYLVKRTGEKVFLECVQDMDHENMFWYRQDPGLGLRLIYFSYDVKMKEKGDIPEGYSVSREKKERFSLILESASTNQTSMYLCASSGEMSTEAFFGQGTRLTVV.

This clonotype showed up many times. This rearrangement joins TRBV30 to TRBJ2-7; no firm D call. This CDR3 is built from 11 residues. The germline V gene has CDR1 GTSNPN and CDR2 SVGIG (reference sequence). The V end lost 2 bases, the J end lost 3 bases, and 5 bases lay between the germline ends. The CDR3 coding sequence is TGTGCCTGGAGTCTCAACTACGAGCAGTACTTC. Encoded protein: CAWSLNYEQYF.

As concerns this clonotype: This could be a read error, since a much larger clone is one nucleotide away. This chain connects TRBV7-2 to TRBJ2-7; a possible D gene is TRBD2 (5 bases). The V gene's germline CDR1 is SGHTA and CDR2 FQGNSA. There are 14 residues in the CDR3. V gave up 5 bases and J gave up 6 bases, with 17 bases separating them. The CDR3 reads CASSPLPLDREQYF. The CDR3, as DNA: TGTGCCAGCAGCCCTCTCCCACTAGACCGCGAGCAGTACTTC.

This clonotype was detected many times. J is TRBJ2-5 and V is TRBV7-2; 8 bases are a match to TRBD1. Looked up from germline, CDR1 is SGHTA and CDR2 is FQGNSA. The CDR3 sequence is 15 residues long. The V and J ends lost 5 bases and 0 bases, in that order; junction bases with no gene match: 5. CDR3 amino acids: CASSHRGANQETQYF. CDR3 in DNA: TGTGCCAGCAGCCACAGGGGGGCCAACCAAGAGACCCAGTACTTC.

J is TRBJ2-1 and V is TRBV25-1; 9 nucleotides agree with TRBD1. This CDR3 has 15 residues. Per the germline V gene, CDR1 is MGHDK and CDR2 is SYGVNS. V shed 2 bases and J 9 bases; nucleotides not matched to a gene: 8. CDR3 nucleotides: TGTGCCAGCAGTGAAGACAGGGGGATTAGCGTTGAGCAGTTCTTC. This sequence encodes CASSEDRGISVEQFF. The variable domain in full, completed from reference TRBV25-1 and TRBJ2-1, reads EADIYQTPRYLVIGTGKKITLECSQTMGHDKMYWYQQDPGMELHLIHYSYGVNSTEKGDLSSESTVSRIRTEHFPLTLESARPSHTSQYLCASSEDRGISVEQFFGPGTRLTVL.

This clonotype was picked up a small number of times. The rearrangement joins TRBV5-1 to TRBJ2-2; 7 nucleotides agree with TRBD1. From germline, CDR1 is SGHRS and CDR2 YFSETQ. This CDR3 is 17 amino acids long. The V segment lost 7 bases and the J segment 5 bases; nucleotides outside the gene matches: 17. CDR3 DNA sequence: TGCGCCAGCTCCGCGGATTCCCTCCTGACAGGGACCGGGGAGCTGTTTTTT. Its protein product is CASSADSLLTGTGELFF.

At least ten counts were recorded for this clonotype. The CDR3 DNA reads TGTGCCAGCAGTGTTCTAGGACAGGGGCAGCAGTACTTC. It translates to CASSVLGQGQQYF. The chain employs TRBV2 and TRBJ2-7, with 9 bases that match TRBD1. The V segment lost 4 bases and the J segment 8 bases; nucleotides outside the gene matches: 6. Per germline, CDR1 SNHLY and CDR2 FYNNEI. This CDR3 has 13 amino acids.

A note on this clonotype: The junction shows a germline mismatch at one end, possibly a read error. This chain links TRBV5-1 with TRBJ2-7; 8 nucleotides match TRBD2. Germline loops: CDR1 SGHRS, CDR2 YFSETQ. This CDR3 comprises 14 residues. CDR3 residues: CASSLTSGLYEQNF. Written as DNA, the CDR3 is TGCGCCAGCAGCTTGACTAGCGGTCTGTACGAGCAGAACTTC.

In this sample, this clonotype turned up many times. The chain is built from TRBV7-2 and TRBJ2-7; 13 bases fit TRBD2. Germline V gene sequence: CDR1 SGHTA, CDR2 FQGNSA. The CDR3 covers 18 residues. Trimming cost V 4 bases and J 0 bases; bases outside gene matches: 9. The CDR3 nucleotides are TGTGCCAGCAGCTCCACCCCGGGACTAGCGGGGAGCTCCTACGAGCAGTACTTC. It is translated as CASSSTPGLAGSSYEQYF.

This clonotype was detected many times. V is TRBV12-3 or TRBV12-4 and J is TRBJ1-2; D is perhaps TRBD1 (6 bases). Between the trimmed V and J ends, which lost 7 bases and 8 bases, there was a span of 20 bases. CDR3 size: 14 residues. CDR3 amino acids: CASTEGGGLIGYTF. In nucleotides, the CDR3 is TGTGCCAGCACCGAGGGGGGGGGCCTTATCGGCTACACCTTC.